The source of this TCR beta chain is a study of CD8 T cells in Susac syndrome. Reverse transcription used about 0.45 to 1 ug RNA and random hexamers. Multiplex immunoSEQ PCR targeted 54 Vbeta and 13 Jbeta TCR beta segments. TCRdb reanalysed the immunoSEQ multiplex PCR reads using MiXCR and keeps one entry per CDR3 protein. The sample holds fewer than 350,000 distinct CDR3 sequences, about 91% seen once. Bulk CD8+ and CD4+ cells came from magnetic negative isolation; CD8+ TEMRA by FACS. This TCR was recovered from a human donor with multiple sclerosis. Specimen: CD4+ T cells from PBMCs.

CDR3: CASSPKARSGNTGELFF. The CDR3 DNA reads TGTGCCAGCAGCCCGAAGGCCAGGTCGGGTAACACCGGGGAGCTGTTTTTT. This sequence joins TRBV5-4 and TRBJ2-2; D uncertain. Trimming cost V 4 bases and J 2 bases, with 18 bases left between them. Looked up from germline, CDR1 is SGHNT and CDR2 is YYREEE (reference sequence). The CDR3 contains 17 residues.